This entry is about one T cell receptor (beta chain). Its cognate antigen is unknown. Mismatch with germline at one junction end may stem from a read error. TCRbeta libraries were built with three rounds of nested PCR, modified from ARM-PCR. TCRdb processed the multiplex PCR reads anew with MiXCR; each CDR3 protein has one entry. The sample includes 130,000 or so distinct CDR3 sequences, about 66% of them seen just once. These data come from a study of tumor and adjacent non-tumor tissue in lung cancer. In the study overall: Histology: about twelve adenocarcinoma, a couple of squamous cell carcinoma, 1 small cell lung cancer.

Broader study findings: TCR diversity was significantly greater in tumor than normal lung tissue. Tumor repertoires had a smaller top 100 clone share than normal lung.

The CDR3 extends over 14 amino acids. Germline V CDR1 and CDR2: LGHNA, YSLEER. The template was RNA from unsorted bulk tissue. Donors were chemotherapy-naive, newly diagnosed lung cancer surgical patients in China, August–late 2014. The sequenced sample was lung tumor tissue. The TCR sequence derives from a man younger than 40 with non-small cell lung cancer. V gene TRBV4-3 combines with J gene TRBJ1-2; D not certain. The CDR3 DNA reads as TGCGCCAGCATCCAAGATACGGGTGGCTATGGCTACACTTTC. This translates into CASIQDTGGYGYTF.